These T cell receptor beta chains were read from a single sample in a study of vaccination effects on CD4 cells after COVID-19. For these TCRs, the target antigens are not known. Assay: immunoSEQ multiplex PCR; the TCRdb copy retains only in-frame clones and omits some. The table shows 45,000 to 55,000 clones, with 65% to 75% occurring only once. This specimen was CD4+ T cells from PBMCs cultured without peptide, taken after COVID-19 vaccination. The receptors originated from a human donor who had a prior SARS-CoV-2 infection. Both conserved end residues are part of each CDR3. D genes are given only for firm matches. Clone size is not always given. Where it is, it says once, few, many or a class for expanded clones.

DNA	CDR3	size	J	V	D
TGTGCCAGCAGCTTAGTGGGAGGGACCTATGGCTACACCTTC	CASSLVGGTYGYTF	-	TRBJ1-2	TRBV7-2	-
TGTGCCAGCAGCAAGAAGGACCGCTCCTACGAGCAGTACTTC	CASSKKDRSYEQYF	-	TRBJ2-7	TRBV4-2	-
TGTGCCAGCAGTGAGTCTGAGTTCCAAGAGACCCAGTACTTC	CASSESEFQETQYF	-	TRBJ2-5	TRBV2	-
TGTGCCAGCAGCTTGGATCGACAGGGGTGGCAGTACTTC	CASSLDRQGWQYF	-	TRBJ2-7	TRBV5-6	TRBD1
TGCGCCAGCAGCTCCTACAAAAGACTAGCGGGTTCCGCCTACAATGAGCAGTTCTTC	CASSSYKRLAGSAYNEQFF	once	TRBJ2-1	TRBV5-1	TRBD2
TGTGCCAGCAGCTTAGCGCCCATCTACCCCGGGGAGCAGTACTTC	CASSLAPIYPGEQYF	few	TRBJ2-7	TRBV7-2	-
TGTGCCAGCAACAGGATAACGGGGGAACTGTTTTTT	CASNRITGELFF	-	TRBJ1-4	TRBV2	-
TGCGCCAGCAGCTTGGGACAGGACACAGATACGCAGTATTTT	CASSLGQDTDTQYF	-	TRBJ2-3	TRBV5-1	-
TGTGCCAGCAGCTTCGTCGGGGGGGGAACGCAAGAGACCCAGTACTTC	CASSFVGGGTQETQYF	-	TRBJ2-5	TRBV7-3	TRBD2
TGTGCCAGCAGCTTAGCAAGCACAGATACGCAGTATTTT	CASSLASTDTQYF	-	TRBJ2-3	TRBV11-3	-
TGCGCCAGCAGCCAAGATCCCCGACTAGCGGGGGGGCTTTTAGCCAAAAACATTCAGTACTTC	CASSQDPRLAGGLLAKNIQYF	-	TRBJ2-4	TRBV4-1	TRBD2
TGTGCCAGCAGCCAAGACGGGGGTATGAGCTATCGGGGCTACACCTTC	CASSQDGGMSYRGYTF	-	TRBJ1-2	TRBV4-2	-
TGCGCCAGCAGCCAAGTTTATAGGGTAGGGACCCAGTACTTC	CASSQVYRVGTQYF	few	TRBJ2-5	TRBV4-3	-
TGTGCCAGCTCACCACCCAGGGGCCACTATGGCTACACCTTC	CASSPPRGHYGYTF	-	TRBJ1-2	TRBV18	-
TGTGCCAGCAAGAATAGCGGGAGGCCCAACAATGAGCAGTTCTTC	CASKNSGRPNNEQFF	once	TRBJ2-1	TRBV21-1	-
TGTGCCAGCAGCTTAGACCTAAACTTGCCCTACGAGCAGTACTTC	CASSLDLNLPYEQYF	-	TRBJ2-7	TRBV11-1	-
TGTGCCAGCAGCTTGGTATTCGGGGACATTTCGACTGAAGCTTTCTTT	CASSLVFGDISTEAFF	few	TRBJ1-1	TRBV5-4	-
TGTGCCAGCAGCGTAGATTCATTTTACTCTGGAAACACCATATATTTT	CASSVDSFYSGNTIYF	-	TRBJ1-3	TRBV9	-
TGTGCCAGCAGCTGGGGGGCCGAAGAGACCCAGTACTTC	CASSWGAEETQYF	-	TRBJ2-5	TRBV28	-
TGTGCCAGCAGTTCCTCGACTGGTAACAATGAGCAGTTCTTC	CASSSSTGNNEQFF	-	TRBJ2-1	TRBV27	-
TGTGCCAGCAGCCCTCTCCCCCTAGCGGGGGAAGAGACCCAGTACTTC	CASSPLPLAGEETQYF	-	TRBJ2-5	TRBV9	TRBD2
TGCGCCAGCAGTCAATCTCTCCCAGGTCCAGGGATGGGAAACACCATATATTTT	CASSQSLPGPGMGNTIYF	-	TRBJ1-3	TRBV23-1	-
TGTGCCAGCCTAGTGGGACAGGAGAATTCACCCCTCCACTTT	CASLVGQENSPLHF	-	TRBJ1-6	TRBV28	TRBD1
TGTGCCAGCAGCTTAATGGCAAGATCTTACAATGAGCAGTTCTTC	CASSLMARSYNEQFF	-	TRBJ2-1	TRBV7-2	-
TGCGCCAGCAGCTTGGGGGACAGGGACTTGAGCTCTGGAAACACCATATATTTT	CASSLGDRDLSSGNTIYF	few	TRBJ1-3	TRBV5-1	TRBD1
TGCGCCAGCAGCCTGGGACAGGGGTCGTATGGCTACACCTTC	CASSLGQGSYGYTF	-	TRBJ1-2	TRBV5-1	TRBD1
TGTGCCAGCAGCTTAGCGTTGCTAGCGGCTGGGGTGGATACGCAGTATTTT	CASSLALLAAGVDTQYF	-	TRBJ2-3	TRBV7-2	TRBD2
TGTGCCTGGAGTACCAATTTCCATGAGCAGTTCTTC	CAWSTNFHEQFF	few	TRBJ2-1	TRBV30	-
TGCGCCAGCAGCCCCATAAGGGGGCCTAGCAATCAGCCCCAGCATTTT	CASSPIRGPSNQPQHF	once	TRBJ1-5	TRBV4-1	TRBD1
TGCAGCGTGGTTCGGACGGGCACTAAAGAGACCCAGTACTTC	CSVVRTGTKETQYF	-	TRBJ2-5	TRBV29-1	-
TGTGCCAGCAGACGAGCCTATGGCTACACCTTC	CASRRAYGYTF	-	TRBJ1-2	TRBV9	-
TGCGCCAGCAGCGGCGCTAGCGGGGCGAACACCGGGGAGCTGTTTTTT	CASSGASGANTGELFF	-	TRBJ2-2	TRBV5-1	TRBD2
TGTGCCAGCAGCCCTAGCGGACCCTACAATGAGCAGTTCTTC	CASSPSGPYNEQFF	-	TRBJ2-1	TRBV5-4	TRBD2
TGTGCCAGCAGCCCACTAGCGGGAGGCCTACATACGCAGTATTTT	CASSPLAGGLHTQYF	-	TRBJ2-3	TRBV11-3	TRBD2
TGTGCCAGCAGCGAGAGAGGGACAGCTCCTAACTATGGCTACACCTTC	CASSERGTAPNYGYTF	once	TRBJ1-2	TRBV27	TRBD1
TGTGCCAGCAGCTTTGGGCTATCCACCGGGGAGCTGTTTTTT	CASSFGLSTGELFF	-	TRBJ2-2	TRBV11-3	-
TGCGCCAGCAGCGAAGTGCCGCGGACAGGGAGCTACGAGCAGTACTTC	CASSEVPRTGSYEQYF	-	TRBJ2-7	TRBV5-1	TRBD1